Below are 29 T cell receptor beta chains sequenced from a single sample in a study of beta chain features in type 1 diabetes. All of the isolated RNA was reverse transcribed, so expressed TCRB transcripts were sequenced. Sequencing used immunoSEQ multiplex PCR; TCRdb keeps in-frame clones, though not all of them. This table holds 250,000 to 350,000 clones, around 13% found once. The sample taken for sequencing was central memory CD4+ T cells from blood. The receptors here all came from a young man in good health.

This clone was seen a few times. The V call is TRBV19, the J call TRBJ1-3, with D unresolved. The length of the CDR3 is 12 residues. V was shortened by 6 bases and J by 3 bases, with 6 bases between the two germline ends. Germline CDR1 is LNHDA and CDR2 is SQIVND (reference sequence). The CDR3 DNA reads as TGTGCCAGTAGCCTCATTGGAAACACCATATATTTT. This gives the protein CASSLIGNTIYF.

This clone came up a few times. The chain combines TRBV7-3 with TRBJ2-3, with D possibly being TRBD2 (5 bases). Germline V CDR1 and CDR2: SGHTA, FQGTGA. CDR3 length equals 15 residues. V was pared by 2 bases and J by 1 base, with 10 bases between. In DNA form, the CDR3 reads TGTGCCAGCAGCTTATCGAGCGGAGGCACAGATACGCAGTATTTT. Residues: CASSLSSGGTDTQYF.

The chain employs TRBV6-5 and TRBJ2-1; TRBD1 matches 10 bases. Per the germline V gene, CDR1 is MNHEY and CDR2 is SVGAGI. This CDR3 is built from 14 residues. Germline trimming cut 10 bases from V and 6 bases from J; bases unmatched to any gene: 9. In nucleotides, the CDR3 is TGTGCCACCTGGTCCCGGGACAGGGGCAATGAGCAGTTCTTC. Residues: CATWSRDRGNEQFF.

This clone occurred a few times. The chain employs TRBV10-2 and TRBJ2-5; the D is unclear. With 5 bases removed from V and 5 bases from J, the gap between germline ends came to 9 bases. The germline V gene encodes CDR1 WSHSY and CDR2 SAAADI. The length of the CDR3 is 12 residues. The CDR3 nucleotides read TGCGCCAGCAGTTTAGCCGGGGAGACCCAGTACTTC. Translation: CASSLAGETQYF.

The chain has TRBV4-1 and TRBJ1-5; tentative D call: TRBD1 (6 bases). V lost 1 base and J lost 6, with 13 bases in between. Per germline, CDR1 MGHRA and CDR2 YSYEKL. The CDR3 contains 15 residues. CDR3 loop: CASSQGRGGAQPQHF. In DNA form, the CDR3 reads TGCGCCAGCAGCCAAGGGAGGGGGGGTGCTCAGCCCCAGCATTTT.

This chain joins TRBV28 and TRBJ2-1; 7 bases agree with TRBD1. The CDR3 sequence is 13 residues long. CDR1 is MDHEN and CDR2 is SYDVKM in the germline V gene. After removal of 5 bases from V and 8 bases from J, the junction contained 6 bases not matched to a gene. The CDR3 sequence is CASSVNRGDEQFF. The CDR3 DNA sequence: TGTGCCAGCAGTGTTAACAGGGGCGATGAGCAGTTCTTC.

The chain carries TRBV5-1 and TRBJ1-4; TRBD1 aligns across 8 bases. Unmatched junction bases numbered 2, after V lost 1 base and J lost 6 bases. The CDR3 loop spans 14 amino acids. Germline V gene data show CDR1 as SGHRS and CDR2 as YFSETQ. CDR3 residues: CASSLKGQDEKLFF. The DNA for the CDR3 is TGCGCCAGCAGCTTGAAGGGACAGGATGAAAAACTGTTTTTT. The full variable domain, in which reference TRBV5-1 and TRBJ1-4 provide the parts outside the CDR3, is KAGVTQTPRYLIKTRGQQVTLSCSPISGHRSVSWYQQTPGQGLQFLFEYFSETQRNKGNFPGRFSGRQFSNSRSEMNVSTLELGDSALYLCASSLKGQDEKLFFGSGTQLSVL.

In this sample, this clone turned up a few times. The V gene is TRBV10-3, the J gene TRBJ1-4, with 8 bases aligning to TRBD1. Germline CDR1 ENHRY, CDR2 SYGVKD. With 10 bases clipped from V and 8 bases from J, the junction kept 12 bases outside the gene matches. The CDR3 has 14 amino acids. CDR3 amino acids: CASSIQGDVEKLFF. The CDR3 nucleotides read TGTGCCAGCAGCATACAGGGGGACGTAGAAAAACTGTTTTTT.

This clone was detected only a few times. This sequence joins TRBV25-1 and TRBJ2-1, with D perhaps matching TRBD1 (6 bases). The CDR3 has 15 residues. The germline gives CDR1 MGHDK, CDR2 SYGVNS. Deletions cut 1 base from V and 4 bases from J, with 11 bases between. The CDR3 region is CASSESVRGYNEQFF. As DNA, the CDR3 is TGTGCCAGCAGTGAATCCGTCAGGGGTTACAATGAGCAGTTCTTC. Together with reference TRBV25-1 and TRBJ2-1, the CDR3 gives the full variable domain: EADIYQTPRYLVIGTGKKITLECSQTMGHDKMYWYQQDPGMELHLIHYSYGVNSTEKGDLSSESTVSRIRTEHFPLTLESARPSHTSQYLCASSESVRGYNEQFFGPGTRLTVL.

The rearrangement uses TRBV2 and TRBJ2-7, with D unresolved. Per germline, CDR1 SNHLY and CDR2 FYNNEI. Trimming pared 5 bases from V and 0 bases from J, leaving 14 bases between. The CDR3 totals 15 residues. In DNA, the CDR3 is TGTGCCAGCAGTCCCCCGACCCCAAACTCCTACGAGCAGTACTTC. The encoded protein is CASSPPTPNSYEQYF.

This clone was found a few times. V is TRBV18 and J is TRBJ1-6; possible D gene TRBD1, 6 bases. CDR3 length: 14 residues. Germline V lookup: CDR1 KGHSH, CDR2 LQKENI. V lost 5 bases, J lost 4 bases, and 9 bases lay in between. The CDR3 DNA reads as TGTGCCAGCTCAGTGGACAGTTATAATTCACCCCTCCACTTT. This sequence encodes CASSVDSYNSPLHF.

This clone has just a few counts. The chain couples TRBV19 to TRBJ1-1, with a possible D match to TRBD1 (5 bases). Germline values: CDR1 LNHDA, CDR2 SQIVND (reference sequence). The V gene lost 3 bases and the J gene lost 2 bases, with 10 bases spanning the gap. The CDR3 has 14 amino acids. Written as DNA, the CDR3 is TGTGCCAGTAGTATTATGGGGCTAAACACTGAAGCTTTCTTT. Protein sequence: CASSIMGLNTEAFF.

The rearrangement links TRBV2 to TRBJ1-5; D is unclear. This CDR3 is 11 amino acids long. Germline V gene lookup returns CDR1 SNHLY and CDR2 FYNNEI. Trimming took 5 bases from V and 5 from J, leaving 4 bases between them. The CDR3, as DNA: TGTGCCAGCAGTATTGATCAGCCCCAGCATTTT. It translates to CASSIDQPQHF.

This clone was detected a few times. This sequence joins TRBV10-2 and TRBJ2-1; 11 bases are shared with TRBD2. The V segment lost 7 bases and the J segment 10 bases; nucleotides outside the gene matches: 9. The CDR3 length is 14 residues. Germline CDR1 reads WSHSY; CDR2 reads SAAADI. The CDR3 region is CASKLAGDLPEQFF. The DNA of the CDR3 is TGCGCCAGCAAACTAGCGGGGGATCTCCCGGAGCAGTTCTTC.

This clone has more than one count but fewer than ten. The chain has TRBV6-1 and TRBJ2-7; a possible D gene is TRBD1 (5 bases). Germline CDR1 MNHNS, CDR2 SASEGT. The CDR3 totals 15 residues. V lost 0 bases, J lost 1 base, and 10 bases lay in between. CDR3 region: CASSEAGRRSYEQYV. DNA of the CDR3: TGTGCCAGCAGTGAAGCGGGGCGCCGGTCCTACGAGCAGTACGTC.

The table lists this clone with a few counts. V gene TRBV7-2 combines with J gene TRBJ2-3, with TRBD2 matching 11 bases. V lost 6 bases and J lost 0; bases outside the gene matches: 2. The CDR3 covers 15 residues. The germline V gene has CDR1 SGHTA and CDR2 FQGNSA. As DNA, the CDR3 is TGTGCCAGCAGGCGGACTAGCGGGAGCACAGATACGCAGTATTTT. Its translation: CASRRTSGSTDTQYF.

The chain combines TRBV7-9 with TRBJ2-3; 7 nucleotides agree with TRBD2. The CDR3 is made up of 15 amino acids. Germline CDR1 SEHNR, CDR2 FQNEAQ (reference sequence). Trimming cost V 6 bases and J 4 bases; bases outside gene matches: 10. This CDR3 is CASRRSGIGADTQYF. The CDR3 nucleotides read TGTGCCAGCAGGAGGAGCGGGATAGGTGCAGATACGCAGTATTTT.

This clone was counted ten times or more. This sequence joins TRBV27 and TRBJ2-1, with 8 bases identical to TRBD1. The CDR3 consists of 15 residues. Germline V CDR1 and CDR2: MNHEY, SMNVEV (reference sequence). The junction had 9 bases not matched to a gene; V was cut back by 2 bases and J by 9 bases. CDR3 nucleotides: TGTGCCAGCAGTTTAGACCGGACAGGGCTGGGTGAGCAGTTCTTC. Protein sequence: CASSLDRTGLGEQFF.

This clone turned up a few times. V and J are TRBV7-9 and TRBJ2-3; 8 bases line up with TRBD1. The CDR3 runs 15 residues. Germline lookup yields CDR1 SEHNR and CDR2 FQNEAQ (reference sequence). V lost 4 bases to trimming and J lost 2 bases; unmatched junction nucleotides: 5. In nucleotides, the CDR3 is TGTGCCAGCAGCTCTACAGGGGGACACACAGATACGCAGTATTTT. It is translated as CASSSTGGHTDTQYF.

This clone was recorded a few times. The rearrangement links TRBV5-8 to TRBJ1-5; D remains ambiguous. Trimming removed 1 base at V and 3 bases at J, with 5 bases between. Germline lookup yields CDR1 SGHTS and CDR2 YDEGEE. The CDR3 sequence is 13 residues long. CDR3 region: CASSLLPNQPQHF. The CDR3 DNA sequence: TGTGCCAGCAGCTTGTTACCCAATCAGCCCCAGCATTTT.

This clone was counted a few times. The chain is built from TRBV11-3 and TRBJ2-3, with D uncertain. The CDR3 sequence is 11 residues long. Trimming removed 4 bases from V and 6 bases from J, with 5 bases in between. The germline gives CDR1 SGHNT, CDR2 YENEEA. CDR3 region: CASSSKDTQYF. In DNA, the CDR3 is TGTGCCAGCAGCTCCAAGGATACGCAGTATTTT.

The chain joins TRBV5-4 to TRBJ2-7; D gene uncertain. The V and J ends lost 7 bases and 7 bases respectively, with 15 bases between them. This CDR3 has 12 amino acids. Per germline, CDR1 SGHNT and CDR2 YYREEE (reference sequence). The CDR3 here is CASGSGLLEQYF. CDR3 sequence (DNA): TGTGCCAGCGGTTCGGGCCTTTTAGAGCAGTACTTC.

V usage is TRBV5-1 and J usage is TRBJ2-2; perhaps TRBD2 as D (6 bases). The germline gives CDR1 SGHRS, CDR2 YFSETQ. Trimming took 7 bases from V and 2 from J, leaving 12 bases between them. The CDR3 is 14 residues long. The DNA for the CDR3 is TGCGCCAGCCGCGGGAACGCTAACACCGGGGAGCTGTTTTTT. Translating it yields CASRGNANTGELFF.

This clone was detected ten times or more. The J gene is TRBJ2-5, the V gene TRBV7-2; the D gene is possibly TRBD2 (5 bases). CDR1 SGHTA and CDR2 FQGNSA come from the germline V gene. The ends were cut back, 5 bases at V and 2 bases at J, with 12 bases in the middle. The CDR3 contains 14 residues. This CDR3 reads CASSRGGRQETQYF. In DNA form, the CDR3 reads TGTGCCAGCAGCCGCGGCGGGCGGCAAGAGACCCAGTACTTC.

At least ten counts were recorded for this clone. This rearrangement joins TRBV5-1 to TRBJ1-1, with TRBD1 as a possible D gene (6 bases). Trimming stripped 3 bases from V and 3 bases from J, with 9 bases between. Germline lookup yields CDR1 SGHRS and CDR2 YFSETQ. The CDR3 spans 13 residues. This CDR3 is CASSSTGYTEAFF. CDR3 DNA sequence: TGCGCCAGCAGCTCAACAGGGTACACTGAAGCTTTCTTT.

This clone has more than one count but fewer than ten. Sequence at one end of the junction differs from germline and may be a read error. Written as DNA, the CDR3 is TGTGCCATCAGTGAGCCTCAAGAGACCCAGTACTTC. Its protein is CAISEPQETQYF. The chain employs TRBV6-5 and TRBJ2-5, with D hard to call. The CDR3 totals 12 residues. Germline V CDR1 and CDR2: MNHEY, SVGAGI.

The table lists this clone with a few counts. An end of the junction does not agree with germline; a read error may underlie this. The sample has other DNA sequences that encode this CDR3 too. The chain carries TRBV7-9 and TRBJ2-3; D might be TRBD2 (5 bases). Germline values: CDR1 SEHNR, CDR2 FQNEAQ (reference sequence). The CDR3 consists of 14 residues. CDR3 loop: CASSSLRVGVTQYF. Written as DNA, the CDR3 is TGTGCCAGCAGCTCCTTGAGGGTCGGAGTTACGCAGTACTTT.

The table lists this clone with a few counts. The chain carries TRBV4-1 and TRBJ1-3; D gene unclear. V was trimmed by 0 bases and J by 2 bases, leaving 11 bases between them. This CDR3 has 16 residues. Germline loops: CDR1 MGHRA, CDR2 YSYEKL. The CDR3 region is CASSQDGRYPGNTIYF. CDR3 sequence (DNA): TGCGCCAGCAGCCAAGACGGCAGGTACCCTGGAAACACCATATATTTT.

V usage is TRBV7-9 and J usage is TRBJ2-1; TRBD2 matches at 8 bases. CDR3 length: 15 residues. V was pared by 5 bases and J by 10 bases, with 13 bases of the junction left unmatched. The germline V gene encodes CDR1 SEHNR and CDR2 FQNEAQ (reference sequence). The CDR3 is CASSVGGADIREQFF. The CDR3 DNA reads TGTGCCAGCAGCGTCGGGGGGGCCGATATACGAGAGCAGTTCTTC.